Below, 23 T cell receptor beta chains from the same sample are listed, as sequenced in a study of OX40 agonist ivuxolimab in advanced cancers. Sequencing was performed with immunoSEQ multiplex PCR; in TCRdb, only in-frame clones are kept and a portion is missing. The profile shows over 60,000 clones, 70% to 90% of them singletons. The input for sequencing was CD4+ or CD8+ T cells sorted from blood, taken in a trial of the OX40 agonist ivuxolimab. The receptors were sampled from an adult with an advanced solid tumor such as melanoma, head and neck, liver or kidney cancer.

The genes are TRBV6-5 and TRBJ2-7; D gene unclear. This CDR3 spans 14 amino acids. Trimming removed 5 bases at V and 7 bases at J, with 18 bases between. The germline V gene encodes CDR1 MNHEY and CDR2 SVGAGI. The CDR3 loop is CASSMGRALGEQYF. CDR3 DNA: TGTGCCAGCAGTATGGGCAGAGCCTTGGGGGAGCAGTACTTC.

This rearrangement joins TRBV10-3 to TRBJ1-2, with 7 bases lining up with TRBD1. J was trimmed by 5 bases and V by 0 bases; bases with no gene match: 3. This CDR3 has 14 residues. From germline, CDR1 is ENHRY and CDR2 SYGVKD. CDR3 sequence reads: CAISESSRGYGYTF. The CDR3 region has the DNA TGTGCCATCAGTGAGTCGAGCAGGGGGTATGGCTACACCTTC.

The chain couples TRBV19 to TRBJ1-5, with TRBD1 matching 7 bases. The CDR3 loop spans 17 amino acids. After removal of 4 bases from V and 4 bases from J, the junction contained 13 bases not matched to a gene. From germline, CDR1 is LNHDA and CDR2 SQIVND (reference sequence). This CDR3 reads CASSTPLGRDRNQPQHF. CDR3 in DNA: TGTGCCAGTAGTACCCCCCTGGGCAGGGACAGAAATCAGCCCCAGCATTTT. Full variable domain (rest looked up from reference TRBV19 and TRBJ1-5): DGGITQSPKYLFRKEGQNVTLSCEQNLNHDAMYWYRQDPGQGLRLIYYSQIVNDFQKGDIAEGYSVSREKKESFPLTVTSAQKNPTAFYLCASSTPLGRDRNQPQHFGDGTRLSIL.

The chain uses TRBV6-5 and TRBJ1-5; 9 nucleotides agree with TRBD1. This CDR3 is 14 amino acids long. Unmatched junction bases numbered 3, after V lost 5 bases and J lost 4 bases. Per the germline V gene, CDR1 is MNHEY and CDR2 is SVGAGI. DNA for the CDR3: TGTGCCAGCAGTGTAGGGACAGGGAATCAGCCCCAGCATTTT. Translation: CASSVGTGNQPQHF.

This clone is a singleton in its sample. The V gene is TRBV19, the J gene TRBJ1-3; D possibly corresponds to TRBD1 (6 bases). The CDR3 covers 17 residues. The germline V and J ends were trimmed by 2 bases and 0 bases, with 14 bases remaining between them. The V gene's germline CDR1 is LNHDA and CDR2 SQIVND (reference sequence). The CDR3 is CASSISLGGSSGNTIYF. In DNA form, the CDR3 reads TGTGCCAGTAGTATATCGCTCGGGGGCAGCTCTGGAAACACCATATATTTT.

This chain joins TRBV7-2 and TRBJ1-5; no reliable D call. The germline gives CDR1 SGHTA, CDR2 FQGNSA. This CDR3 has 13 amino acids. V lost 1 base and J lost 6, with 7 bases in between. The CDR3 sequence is CASSLDGSQPQHF. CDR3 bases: TGTGCCAGCAGCTTAGACGGTAGTCAGCCCCAGCATTTT.

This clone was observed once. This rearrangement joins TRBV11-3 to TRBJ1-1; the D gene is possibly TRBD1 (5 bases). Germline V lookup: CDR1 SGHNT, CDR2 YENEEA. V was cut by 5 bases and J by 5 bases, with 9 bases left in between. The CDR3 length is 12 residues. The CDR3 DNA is TGTGCCAGCAGCCGTAGGGGAACTGAAGCTTTCTTT. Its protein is CASSRRGTEAFF.

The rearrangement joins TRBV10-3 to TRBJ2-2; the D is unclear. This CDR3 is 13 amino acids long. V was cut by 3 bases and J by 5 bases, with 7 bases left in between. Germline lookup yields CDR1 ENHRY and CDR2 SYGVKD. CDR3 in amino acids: CAISDRVTGELFF. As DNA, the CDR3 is TGTGCCATCAGTGATAGGGTAACCGGGGAGCTGTTTTTT.

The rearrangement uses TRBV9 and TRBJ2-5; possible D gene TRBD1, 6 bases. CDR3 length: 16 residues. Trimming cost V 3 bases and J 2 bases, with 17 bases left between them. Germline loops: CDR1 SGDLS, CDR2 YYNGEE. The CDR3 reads CASSALHGTTQETQYF. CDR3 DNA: TGTGCCAGCAGCGCCCTCCACGGGACAACACAAGAGACCCAGTACTTC.

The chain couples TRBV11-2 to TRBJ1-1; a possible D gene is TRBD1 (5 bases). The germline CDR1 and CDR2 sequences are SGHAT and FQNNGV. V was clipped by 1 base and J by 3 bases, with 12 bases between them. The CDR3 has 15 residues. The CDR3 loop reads CASSLVRGIYTEAFF. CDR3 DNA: TGTGCCAGCAGCTTAGTTCGGGGCATCTACACTGAAGCTTTCTTT.

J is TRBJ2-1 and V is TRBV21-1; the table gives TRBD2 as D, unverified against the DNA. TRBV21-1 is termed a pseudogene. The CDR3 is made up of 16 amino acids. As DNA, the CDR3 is TGTGCCAGCAGAGGCCGGGGGACTAGCGGGAGTAGTGAGCAGTTCTTC. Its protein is CASRGRGTSGSSEQFF.

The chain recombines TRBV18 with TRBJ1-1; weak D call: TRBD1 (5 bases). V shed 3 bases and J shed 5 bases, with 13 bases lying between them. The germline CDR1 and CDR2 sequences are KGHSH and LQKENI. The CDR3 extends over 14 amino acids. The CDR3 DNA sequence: TGTGCCAGCTCACCCCTAGCTGACAGTACTGAAGCTTTCTTT. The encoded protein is CASSPLADSTEAFF.

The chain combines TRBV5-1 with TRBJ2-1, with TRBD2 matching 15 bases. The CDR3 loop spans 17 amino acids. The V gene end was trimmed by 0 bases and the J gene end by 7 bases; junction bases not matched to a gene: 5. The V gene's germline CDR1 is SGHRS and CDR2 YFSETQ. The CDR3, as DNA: TGCGCCAGCAGCTTGGGGAGCGGGACTAGCGGGAGGAATGAGCAGTTCTTC. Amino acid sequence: CASSLGSGTSGRNEQFF.

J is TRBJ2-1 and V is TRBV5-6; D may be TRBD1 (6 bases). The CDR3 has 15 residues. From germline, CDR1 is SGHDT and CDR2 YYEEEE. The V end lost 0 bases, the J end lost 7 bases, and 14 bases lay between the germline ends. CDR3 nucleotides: TGTGCCAGCAGCTTGGCTTTGACCAGGGGAAATGAGCAGTTCTTC. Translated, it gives CASSLALTRGNEQFF.

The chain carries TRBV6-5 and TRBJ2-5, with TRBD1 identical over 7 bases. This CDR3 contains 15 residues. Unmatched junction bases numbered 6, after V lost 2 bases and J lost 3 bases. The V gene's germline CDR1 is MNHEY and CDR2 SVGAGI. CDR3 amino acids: CASSYGIGQEETQYF. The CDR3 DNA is TGTGCCAGCAGTTACGGGATAGGACAGGAAGAGACCCAGTACTTC.

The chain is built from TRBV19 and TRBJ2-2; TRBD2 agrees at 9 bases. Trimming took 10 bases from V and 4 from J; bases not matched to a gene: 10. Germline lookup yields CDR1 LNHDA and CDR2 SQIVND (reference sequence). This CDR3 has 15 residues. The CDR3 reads CATNRLAGSTGELFF. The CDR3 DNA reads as TGTGCCACCAACCGGCTAGCGGGATCCACCGGGGAGCTGTTTTTT.

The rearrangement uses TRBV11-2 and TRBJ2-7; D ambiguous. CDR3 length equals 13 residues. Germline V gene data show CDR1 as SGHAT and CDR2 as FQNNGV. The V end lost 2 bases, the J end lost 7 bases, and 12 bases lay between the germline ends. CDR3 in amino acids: CASSLLGGHEQYF. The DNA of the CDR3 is TGTGCCAGCAGCTTACTAGGTGGCCATGAGCAGTACTTC.

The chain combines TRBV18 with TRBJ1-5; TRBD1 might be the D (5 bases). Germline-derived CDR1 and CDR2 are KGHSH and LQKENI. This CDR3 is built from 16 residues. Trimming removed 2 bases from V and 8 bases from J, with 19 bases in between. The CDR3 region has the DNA TGTGCCAGCTCACCAGCAGACGGGACTCGAGGGGAGCCCCAGCATTTT. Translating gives CASSPADGTRGEPQHF. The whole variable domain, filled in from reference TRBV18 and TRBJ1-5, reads NAGVMQNPRHLVRRRGQEARLRCSPMKGHSHVYWYRQLPEEGLKFMVYLQKENIIDESGMPKERFSAEFPKEGPSILRIQQVVRGDSAAYFCASSPADGTRGEPQHFGDGTRLSIL.

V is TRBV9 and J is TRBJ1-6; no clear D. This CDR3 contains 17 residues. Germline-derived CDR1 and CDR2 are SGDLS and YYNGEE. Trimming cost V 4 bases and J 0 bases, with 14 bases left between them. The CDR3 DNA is TGTGCCAGCAGCTTTGGGTCCGGGAGCTCCTATAATTCACCCCTCCACTTT. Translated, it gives CASSFGSGSSYNSPLHF. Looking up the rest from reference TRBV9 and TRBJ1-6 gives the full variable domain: DSGVTQTPKHLITATGQRVTLRCSPRSGDLSVYWYQQSLDQGLQFLIQYYNGEERAKGNILERFSAQQFPDLHSELNLSSLELGDSALYFCASSFGSGSSYNSPLHFGNGTRLTVT.

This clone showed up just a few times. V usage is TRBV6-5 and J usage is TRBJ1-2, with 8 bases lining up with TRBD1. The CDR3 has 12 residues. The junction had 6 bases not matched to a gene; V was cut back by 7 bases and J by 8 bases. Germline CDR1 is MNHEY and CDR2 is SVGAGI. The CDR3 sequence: CASKQGAGGYTF. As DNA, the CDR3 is TGTGCCAGCAAGCAGGGGGCAGGGGGCTACACCTTC.

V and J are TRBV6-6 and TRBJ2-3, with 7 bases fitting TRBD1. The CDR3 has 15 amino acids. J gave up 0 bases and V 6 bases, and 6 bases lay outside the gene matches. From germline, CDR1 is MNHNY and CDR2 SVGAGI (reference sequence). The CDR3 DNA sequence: TGTGCCAGCAGGGAATCGGGACAGAGCACAGATACGCAGTATTTT. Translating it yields CASRESGQSTDTQYF.

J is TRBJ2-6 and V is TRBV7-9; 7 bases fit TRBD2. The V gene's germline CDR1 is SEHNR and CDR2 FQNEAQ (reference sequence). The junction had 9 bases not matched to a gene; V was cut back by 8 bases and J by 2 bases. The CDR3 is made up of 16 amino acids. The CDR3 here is CASVLGGSAGANVLTF. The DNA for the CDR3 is TGTGCCAGCGTCCTGGGGGGGTCAGCTGGGGCCAACGTCCTGACTTTC.

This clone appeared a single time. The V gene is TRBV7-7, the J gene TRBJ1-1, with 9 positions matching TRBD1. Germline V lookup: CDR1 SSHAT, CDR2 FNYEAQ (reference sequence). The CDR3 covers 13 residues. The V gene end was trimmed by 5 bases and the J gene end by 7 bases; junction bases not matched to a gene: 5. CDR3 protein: CASSPRQGGEAFF. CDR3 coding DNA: TGTGCCAGCAGCCCAAGACAGGGGGGTGAAGCTTTCTTT. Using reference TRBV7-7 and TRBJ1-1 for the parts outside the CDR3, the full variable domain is GAGVSQSPRYKVTKRGQDVTLRCDPISSHATLYWYQQALGQGPEFLTYFNYEAQPDKSGLPSDRFSAERPEGSISTLTIQRTEQRDSAMYRCASSPRQGGEAFFGQGTRLTVV.